This TCR beta chain was documented in a study of regulatory T cells in long-lasting Graves disease (TCRdb year 2021). For the wider study: To count as having persistent Graves' disease, a patient had to have received antithyroid drug treatment for over 5 years with TSH receptor autoantibodies remaining persistently positive. Patients with persistent Graves' disease were compared with patients with newly diagnosed Graves' disease using TCR sequencing and RNA sequencing of peripheral blood. The study took place in China and was registered as a clinical trial. A total of around 35 samples underwent TCR sequencing, from some 13 patients with persistent Graves' disease and 20 or so patients with newly diagnosed Graves' disease. In the clinical cohort, patients with persistent Graves' disease had used antithyroid drugs for an average of around 10 years. The paper as a whole reports these results and caveats: Preferential use of TRBV28, TRBJ1-2 and TRBJ2-5 was observed in persistent disease, whereas TRBV20-1 and TRBJ2-1 were favored in newly diagnosed disease. The study examined only peripheral blood because the primary lesion, thyroid tissue, could not be accessed. Patients with persistent disease shared more public clonotypes (around 2,700) than newly diagnosed patients did (roughly 970). As a limitation, the authors acknowledged that the small sample size may reduce accuracy. Compared with newly diagnosed patients, patients with persistent Graves' disease had lower TCR Shannon entropy and fewer highly expanded clones, which suggests clonal expansion. Only the TCR beta chain was sequenced and analyzed.

This specimen's time point label, interpreted: persistent/refractory GD, antithyroid drugs over 5 years with positive TRAb. For both TCR sequencing and RNA sequencing, RNA was extracted from PBMCs using TRIzol. The diagnosis of Graves' disease was made according to American Thyroid Association guidelines. Patients were recruited from an endocrinology department in Xi'an, China. From each patient, around 8.3 milliliters of peripheral blood was collected into an EDTA anticoagulant tube. PBMCs were isolated by Ficoll Paque Plus density gradient separation without further T cell sorting. An Agilent 2100 Bioanalyzer and agarose gel were used to assess RNA quality, and a NanoDrop 2000 was used to measure RNA concentration. The trim is 2 bases for V and 3 bases for J, with a gap of 11 bases between the germline ends. The CDR3 numbers 14 residues from cysteine through phenylalanine. The read is trimmed to its CDR3 DNA, 42 bases read in frame from base 1. CDR1 SEHNR and CDR2 FQNEAQ were looked up in the germline V gene (reference sequence).

On this clonotype itself: Which antigen it targets is not known. No base qualities exist here, and no much larger clone lies one base off it.

Libraries were made using multiplex PCR. Instrument used: Illumina HiSeq 4000. CDR3 regions were amplified by Arm-PCR with iRepertoire HTBI primers to construct TCR beta libraries. PCR products were gel purified before sequencing. For the original study's pipeline: Across samples, around 58 TRBV and 13 to 15 TRBJ segments were identified and used for gene usage analysis of CDR3 amino acid clonotypes. COPE and FqMerger were used to merge the filtered high-quality paired reads into contigs. BLAST was used to align contigs to the IMGT TRBV, TRBD and TRBJ reference genes, and CDR3 was defined following IMGT. Any clonotype with a frequency above 0.1% was counted as a highly expanded clone. Shannon entropy served as the measure of repertoire diversity, while the Gini coefficient captured V-J evenness. Clonotypes shared by more than one individual were considered public. TCRdb reworked the public reads: Q25 trimming with fastp, MiXCR clone assembly, productive beta chains retained. CDR3 protein sequences are deduplicated, and each keeps its most common genes and DNA. TCRdb, not the original authors, processed these V and J calls. Here the sample has fewer than 450,000 distinct CDR3 sequences; around 20% occur a single time. Around 20% of the sample is held by the ten biggest clonotypes.

Specimen: peripheral blood mononuclear cells (PBMCs), collected when the disease was refractory, from a patient treated with antithyroid drugs. The receptor chain draws on TRBV7-9 and TRBJ2-7; possibly the D gene is TRBD1, per 5 matching bases. The receptor's source is a female donor with Graves disease. This receptor has the CDR3 CASSLQDKFYEQYF. At the DNA level, the sequence is TGTGCCAGCAGCTTACAGGACAAGTTCTACGAGCAGTACTTC.